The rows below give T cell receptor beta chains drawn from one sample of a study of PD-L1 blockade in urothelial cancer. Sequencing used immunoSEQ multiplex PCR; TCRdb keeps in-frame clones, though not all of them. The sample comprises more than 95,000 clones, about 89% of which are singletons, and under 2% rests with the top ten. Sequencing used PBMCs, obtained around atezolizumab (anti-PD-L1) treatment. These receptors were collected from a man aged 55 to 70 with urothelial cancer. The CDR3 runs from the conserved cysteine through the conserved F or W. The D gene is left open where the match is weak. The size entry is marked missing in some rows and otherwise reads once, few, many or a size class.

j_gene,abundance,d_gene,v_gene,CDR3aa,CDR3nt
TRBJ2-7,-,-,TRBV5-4,CASSLGGDHYEQYF,TGTGCCAGCAGCTTGGGCGGGGACCACTACGAGCAGTACTTC
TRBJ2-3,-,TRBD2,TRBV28,CASTPSGKGDTQYF,TGTGCCAGCACCCCTAGCGGGAAGGGAGATACGCAGTATTTT
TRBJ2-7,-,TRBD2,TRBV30,CAWSFSGGYNYEQYF,TGTGCCTGGAGTTTCAGCGGGGGATATAACTACGAGCAGTACTTC
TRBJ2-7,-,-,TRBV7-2,CASSPQGGTDEQYF,TGTGCCAGCAGCCCCCAAGGCGGGACTGACGAGCAGTACTTC
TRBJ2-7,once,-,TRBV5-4,CASSLSGEQYF,TGTGCCAGCAGCTTGTCCGGCGAGCAGTACTTC
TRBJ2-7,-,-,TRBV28,CASSFRSESSYEQYF,TGTGCCAGCAGTTTTCGCTCAGAAAGCTCCTACGAGCAGTACTTC
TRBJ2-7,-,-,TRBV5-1,CASSLRLWDEQYF,TGCGCCAGCAGCTTGCGACTATGGGACGAGCAGTACTTC
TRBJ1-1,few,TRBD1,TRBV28,CASSLGTGEGLYEAFF,TGTGCCAGCAGTTTAGGGACAGGGGAGGGTCTCTATGAAGCTTTCTTT
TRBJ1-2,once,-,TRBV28,CASSLAGRLGGYTF,TGTGCCAGCAGTTTAGCCGGCCGACTAGGTGGCTACACCTTC
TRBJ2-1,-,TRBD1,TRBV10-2,CASRAKDRASTHEQFF,TGCGCCAGCAGAGCGAAAGACAGGGCGTCCACCCATGAGCAGTTCTTC
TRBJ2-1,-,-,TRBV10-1,CASRLFPDGEQFF,TGCGCCAGCAGACTATTTCCTGACGGTGAGCAGTTCTTC
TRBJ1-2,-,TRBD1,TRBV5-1,CASASGTVIYGYTF,TGCGCCAGCGCGTCCGGGACAGTGATCTATGGCTACACCTTC
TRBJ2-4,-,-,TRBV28,CASRGHGGENIQYF,TGTGCCAGCAGGGGACATGGGGGAGAAAACATTCAGTACTTC
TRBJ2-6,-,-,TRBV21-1,CASSKAIETGNVFGANVLTF,TGTGCCAGCAGCAAAGCAATTGAGACAGGGAACGTGTTTGGGGCCAACGTCCTGACTTTC
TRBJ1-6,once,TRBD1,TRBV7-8,CASSSGTGQHSPLHF,TGTGCCAGCAGCTCCGGGACAGGGCAACATTCACCCCTCCACTTT
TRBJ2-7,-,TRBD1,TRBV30,CAWSPDRSYEQYF,TGTGCCTGGAGTCCGGACAGGTCCTACGAGCAGTACTTC
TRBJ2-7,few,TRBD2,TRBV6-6,CASSYSSGAAYEQYF,TGTGCCAGCAGTTACTCTAGCGGGGCCGCCTACGAGCAGTACTTC
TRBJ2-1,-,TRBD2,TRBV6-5,CASSGGVGNEQFF,TGTGCCAGCAGTGGGGGGGTGGGGAATGAGCAGTTCTTC
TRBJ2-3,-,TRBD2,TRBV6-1,CASSVTSGSTDTQYF,TGTGCCAGCAGCGTGACTAGCGGTAGCACAGATACGCAGTATTTT
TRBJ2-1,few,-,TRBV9,CASSVRGGGSYNEQFF,TGTGCCAGCAGCGTACGAGGGGGAGGGTCCTACAATGAGCAGTTCTTC
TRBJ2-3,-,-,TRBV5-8,CASSLTEDTDTQYF,TGTGCCAGCAGCTTGACAGAAGACACAGATACGCAGTATTTT
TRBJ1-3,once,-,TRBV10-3,CASGHSSGNTIYF,TGTGCCAGCGGACATAGCTCTGGAAACACCATATATTTT
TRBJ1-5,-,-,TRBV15,CATSRDLRGGNQPQHF,TGTGCCACCAGCAGAGATCTAAGGGGAGGTAATCAGCCCCAGCATTTT
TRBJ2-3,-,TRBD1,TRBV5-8,CASSLRDRSTDTQYF,TGTGCCAGCAGCTTAAGGGACAGAAGCACAGATACGCAGTATTTT
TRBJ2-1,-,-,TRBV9,CASSSNPGTLRYNEQFF,TGTGCCAGCAGCAGCAATCCCGGGACATTGAGGTACAATGAGCAGTTCTTC
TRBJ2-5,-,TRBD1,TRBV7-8,CASRGQEVETQYF,TGTGCCAGCAGGGGACAGGAGGTAGAGACCCAGTACTTC
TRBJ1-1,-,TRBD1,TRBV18,CASSLDRGNTEAFF,TGTGCCAGCTCCCTGGACAGGGGGAACACTGAAGCTTTCTTT
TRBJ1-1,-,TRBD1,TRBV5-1,CASSSGQGEGTEAFF,TGCGCCAGCAGCTCCGGACAGGGGGAGGGCACTGAAGCTTTCTTT
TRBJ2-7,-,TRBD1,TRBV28,CASSSLRGQGFGIGYEQYF,TGTGCCAGCAGTTCCCTAAGGGGACAGGGTTTTGGTATTGGGTACGAGCAGTACTTC
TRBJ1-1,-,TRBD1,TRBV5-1,CASRFTGDTEAFF,TGCGCCAGCAGATTTACAGGGGACACTGAAGCTTTCTTT
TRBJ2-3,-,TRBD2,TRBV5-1,CASSGRSGASTDTQYF,TGCGCCAGCAGCGGGCGTAGCGGGGCATCCACAGATACGCAGTATTTT
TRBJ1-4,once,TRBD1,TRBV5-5,CASSLGTGAANEKLFF,TGTGCCAGCAGCCTAGGGACAGGGGCGGCTAATGAAAAACTGTTTTTT
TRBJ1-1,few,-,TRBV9,CASSVTGNGEAFF,TGTGCCAGCAGCGTCACAGGGAACGGGGAAGCTTTCTTT
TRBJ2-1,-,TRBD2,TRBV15,CATSGGTSGVNEQFF,TGTGCCACCAGCGGCGGGACTAGCGGGGTCAATGAGCAGTTCTTC
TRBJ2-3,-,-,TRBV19,CASSRVKGPDTQYF,TGTGCCAGTAGTAGGGTTAAGGGGCCAGATACGCAGTATTTT
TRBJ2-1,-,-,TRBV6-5,CASRPTRGGDEQFF,TGTGCCAGCAGGCCGACTAGGGGGGGGGATGAGCAGTTCTTC
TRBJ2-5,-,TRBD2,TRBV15,CATSRDRLAGETQYF,TGTGCCACCAGCAGAGATCGACTAGCGGGGGAGACCCAGTACTTC
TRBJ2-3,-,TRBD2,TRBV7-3,CASSPGLGIDTQYF,TGTGCCAGCAGCCCCGGACTAGGGATAGATACGCAGTATTTT
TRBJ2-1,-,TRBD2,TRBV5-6,CASSGGLAGSYNEQFF,TGTGCCAGCAGCGGAGGTCTAGCGGGAAGTTACAATGAGCAGTTCTTC